This T cell receptor (beta chain) emerged from a study of CD8 T cells in ankylosing spondylitis. This clonotype has ten or more counts. The target antigen is unknown. One entry per CDR3 protein results from TCRdb running MiXCR on the 5' RACE reads. This sample has more than 110,000 distinct CDR3 sequences, with roughly 8.4% found just once. Study outcomes and limitations: From matched ankylosing spondylitis synovial fluid, disease-linked clones were reportedly recovered at significantly enriched levels.

The receptor comes from a male donor with ankylosing spondylitis. The specimen sequenced was synovial fluid, either unsorted or a sorted T cell fraction (not recorded which).

The CDR3 region is CASSRQGASYEQYF. The DNA of the CDR3 is TGTGCCAGCAGCCGTCAGGGGGCTTCCTACGAGCAGTACTTC. V usage is TRBV13 and J usage is TRBJ2-7, with 8 positions matching TRBD1. The CDR3 runs 14 residues. V lost 5 bases, J lost 1 base, and 4 bases stayed unmatched. The germline gives CDR1 PRHDT, CDR2 FYEKMQ (reference sequence).